Described below is a single T cell receptor (beta chain) sequence and its context. No antigen is known for it. This record comes from a study of T cells after posttransplantation cyclophosphamide. Here immunoSEQ multiplex PCR was the method, and the copy in TCRdb shows in-frame clones only, minus some. The table has about 42,000 clones, 90% seen once. Whole-study results and caveats: Later blood repertoires were often dominated by clones from the donor CD8+ memory compartment. Skin or GI-infiltrating T cells shared few TRB sequences with blood.

Busulfan-fludarabine conditioning, marrow transplant, and cyclophosphamide on days +3 and +4 were administered. The receptor comes from a male patient aged 60 to 75 who received an allogeneic stem cell transplant from a related donor and was CMV-positive. Some T cells may have come from the graft donor. The input for sequencing was PBMCs, taken around 58 days after allogeneic stem cell transplant with posttransplant cyclophosphamide.

The CDR3 here is CASSFWLAEANTGELFF. CDR3 sequence (DNA): TGCGCCAGCAGCTTTTGGCTAGCGGAGGCGAACACCGGGGAGCTGTTTTTT. The chain uses TRBV5-1 and TRBJ2-2, with TRBD2 matching 7 bases. The V gene end was trimmed by 2 bases and the J gene end by 0 bases; junction bases not matched to a gene: 7. The CDR3 has 17 amino acids. The germline gives CDR1 SGHRS, CDR2 YFSETQ.